This T cell receptor beta chain was captured in a study of OX40 agonist ivuxolimab in advanced cancers. About the study: Subjects had a mean age of roughly 57 years, with a range of about 23 to 79; roughly 83% were male. Study results and limitations: Nonresponders included some who also had low normalized T-cell clonal expansion.

The assay was immunoSEQ multiplex PCR, and TCRdb's table has in-frame clones only and misses some. The sample shows 40,000 or so clones, roughly 91% of them seen only once. The CDR3 spans 14 residues. Trimming stripped 2 bases from V and 2 bases from J, with 9 bases between. CDR1 is MNHEY, CDR2 SMNVEV, per germline (reference sequence). This clone has more than one count but fewer than ten. Its antigen is undetermined. Other nucleotide sequences in the sample specify the same CDR3. This clonotype originated in an adult with an advanced solid tumor such as melanoma, head and neck, liver or kidney cancer. This sequence joins TRBV27 and TRBJ1-1, with a tentative D call TRBD1 (5 bases). The sequencing used CD4+ or CD8+ T cells sorted from blood, collected in a trial of the OX40 agonist ivuxolimab. The CDR3 sequence is CASSLQGFNTEAFF. The CDR3 DNA sequence: TGTGCCAGCAGTTTACAGGGCTTTAACACTGAAGCTTTCTTT.